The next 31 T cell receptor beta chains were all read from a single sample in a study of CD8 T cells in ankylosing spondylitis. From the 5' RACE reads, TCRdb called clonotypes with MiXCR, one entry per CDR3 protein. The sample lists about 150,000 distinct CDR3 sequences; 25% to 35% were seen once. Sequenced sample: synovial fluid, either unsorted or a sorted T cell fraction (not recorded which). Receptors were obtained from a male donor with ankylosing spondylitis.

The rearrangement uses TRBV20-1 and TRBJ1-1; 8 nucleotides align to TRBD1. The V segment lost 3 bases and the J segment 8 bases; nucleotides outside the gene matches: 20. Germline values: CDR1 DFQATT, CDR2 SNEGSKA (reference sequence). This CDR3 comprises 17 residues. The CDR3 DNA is TGCAGTGCTAGTTCCTCGACAGGGGAAACACCCCCGAACGAAGCTTTCTTT. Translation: CSASSSTGETPPNEAFF.

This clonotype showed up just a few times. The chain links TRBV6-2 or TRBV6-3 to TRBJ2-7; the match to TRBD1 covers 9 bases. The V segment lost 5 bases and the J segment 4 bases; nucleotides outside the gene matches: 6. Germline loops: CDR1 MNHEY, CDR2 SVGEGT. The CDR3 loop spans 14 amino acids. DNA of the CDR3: TGTGCCAGCAGTACCCCGGGACAGGGATACGAGCAGTACTTC. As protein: CASSTPGQGYEQYF.

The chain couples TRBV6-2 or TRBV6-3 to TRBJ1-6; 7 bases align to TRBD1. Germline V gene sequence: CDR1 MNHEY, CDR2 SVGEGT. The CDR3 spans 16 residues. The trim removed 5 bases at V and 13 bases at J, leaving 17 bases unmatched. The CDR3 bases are TGTGCCAGCAGTCCCGCCCGACAGGGCCCGAACCGCCCCCTCCACTTT. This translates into CASSPARQGPNRPLHF.

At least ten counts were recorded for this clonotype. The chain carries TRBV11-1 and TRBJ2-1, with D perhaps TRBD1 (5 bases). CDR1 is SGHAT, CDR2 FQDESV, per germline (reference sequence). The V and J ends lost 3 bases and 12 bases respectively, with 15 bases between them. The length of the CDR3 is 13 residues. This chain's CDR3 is CASSFDSNTMQFF. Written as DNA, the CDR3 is TGTGCCAGCAGCTTCGACAGCAACACGATGCAGTTCTTC. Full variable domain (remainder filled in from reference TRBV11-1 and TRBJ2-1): EAEVAQSPRYKITEKSQAVAFWCDPISGHATLYWYRQILGQGPELLVQFQDESVVDDSQLPKDRFSAERLKGVDSTLKIQPAELGDSAMYLCASSFDSNTMQFFGPGTRLTVL.

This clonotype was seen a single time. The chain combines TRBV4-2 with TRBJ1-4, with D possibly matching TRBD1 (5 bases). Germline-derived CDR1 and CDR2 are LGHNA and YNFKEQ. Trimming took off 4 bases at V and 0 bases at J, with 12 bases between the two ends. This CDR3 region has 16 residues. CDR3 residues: CASSPGGFATNEKLFF. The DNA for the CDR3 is TGTGCCAGCAGCCCCGGGGGTTTTGCAACTAATGAAAAACTGTTTTTT.

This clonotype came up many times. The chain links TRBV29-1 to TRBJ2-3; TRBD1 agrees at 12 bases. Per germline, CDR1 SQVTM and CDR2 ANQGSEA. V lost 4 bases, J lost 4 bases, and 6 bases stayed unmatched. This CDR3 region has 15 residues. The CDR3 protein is CSVAWGQGASDTQYF. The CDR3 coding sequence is TGCAGCGTTGCGTGGGGACAGGGGGCATCAGATACGCAGTATTTT.

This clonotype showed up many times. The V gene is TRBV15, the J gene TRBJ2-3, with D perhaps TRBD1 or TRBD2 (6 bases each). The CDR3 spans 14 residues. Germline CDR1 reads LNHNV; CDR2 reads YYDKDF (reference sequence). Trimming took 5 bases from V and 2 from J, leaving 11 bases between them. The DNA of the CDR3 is TGTGCCACCAGCCCGAGGGGGGACACAGATACGCAGTATTTT. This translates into CATSPRGDTDTQYF.

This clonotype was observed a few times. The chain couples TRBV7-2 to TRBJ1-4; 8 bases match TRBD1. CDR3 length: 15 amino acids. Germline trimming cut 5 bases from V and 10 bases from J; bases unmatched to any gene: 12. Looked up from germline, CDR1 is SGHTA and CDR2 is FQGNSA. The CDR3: CASSPKVAGGGKLFF. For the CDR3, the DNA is TGTGCCAGCAGCCCTAAGGTAGCAGGGGGCGGAAAACTGTTTTTT.

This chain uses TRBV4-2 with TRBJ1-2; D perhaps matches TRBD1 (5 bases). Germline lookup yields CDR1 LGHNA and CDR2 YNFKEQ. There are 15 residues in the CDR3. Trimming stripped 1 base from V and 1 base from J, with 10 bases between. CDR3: CASSQVTENNYGYTF. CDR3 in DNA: TGTGCCAGCAGCCAAGTGACAGAAAATAACTATGGCTACACCTTC.

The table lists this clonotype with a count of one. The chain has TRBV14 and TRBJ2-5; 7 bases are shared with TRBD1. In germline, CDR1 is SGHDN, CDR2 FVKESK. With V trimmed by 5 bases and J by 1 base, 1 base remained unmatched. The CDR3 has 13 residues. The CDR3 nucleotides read TGTGCCAGCAGCAGACAGGGCCAAGAGACCCAGTACTTC. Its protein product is CASSRQGQETQYF.

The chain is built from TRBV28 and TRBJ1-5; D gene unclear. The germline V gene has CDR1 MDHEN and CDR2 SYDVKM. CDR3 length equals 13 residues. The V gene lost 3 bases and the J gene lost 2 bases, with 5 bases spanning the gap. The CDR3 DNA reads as TGTGCCAGCAGTTTTTGGGGCAATCAGCCCCAGCATTTT. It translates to CASSFWGNQPQHF.

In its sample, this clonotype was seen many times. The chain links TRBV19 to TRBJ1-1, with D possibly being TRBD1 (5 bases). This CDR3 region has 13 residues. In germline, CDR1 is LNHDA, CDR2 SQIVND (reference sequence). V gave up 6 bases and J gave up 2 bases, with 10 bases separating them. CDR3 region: CASRETGNTEAFF. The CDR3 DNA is TGTGCCAGTAGAGAAACAGGTAACACTGAAGCTTTCTTT.

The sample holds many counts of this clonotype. The DNA for the CDR3 is TGTGCCAGCTCACTAAATGAAAAACTGTTTTTT. Translation: CASSLNEKLFF. V gene TRBV18 combines with J gene TRBJ1-4; D uncertain. Germline V lookup: CDR1 KGHSH, CDR2 LQKENI. The CDR3 runs to 11 residues. With 4 bases removed from V and 5 bases from J, the gap between germline ends came to 2 bases.

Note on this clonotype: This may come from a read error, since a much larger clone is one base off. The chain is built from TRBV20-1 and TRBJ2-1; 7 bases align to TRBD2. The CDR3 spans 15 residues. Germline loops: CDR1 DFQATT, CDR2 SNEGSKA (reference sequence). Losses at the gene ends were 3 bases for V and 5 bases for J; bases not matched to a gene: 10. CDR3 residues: CSASLHGRPDNEQFF. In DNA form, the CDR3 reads TGCAGTGCTAGTCTGCACGGGAGGCCCGACAATGAGCAGTTCTTC.

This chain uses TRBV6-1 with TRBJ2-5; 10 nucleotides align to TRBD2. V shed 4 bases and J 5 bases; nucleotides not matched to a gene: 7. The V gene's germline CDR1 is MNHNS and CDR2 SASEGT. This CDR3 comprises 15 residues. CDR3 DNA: TGTGCCAGCAGTGCCCCCGGGACTAGCGCCGAGACCCAGTACTTC. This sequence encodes CASSAPGTSAETQYF.

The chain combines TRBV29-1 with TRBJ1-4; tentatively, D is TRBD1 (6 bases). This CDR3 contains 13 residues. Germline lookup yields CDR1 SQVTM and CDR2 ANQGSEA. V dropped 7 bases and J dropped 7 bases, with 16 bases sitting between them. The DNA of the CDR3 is TGCAGCGGATTACAGGGCGGGAGTGAAAAACTGTTTTTT. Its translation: CSGLQGGSEKLFF.

The CDR3: CASSQGRGAYNEQFF. The CDR3 DNA follows: TGTGCCAGCAGCCAAGGGCGGGGAGCGTACAATGAGCAGTTCTTC. This sequence joins TRBV3-1 and TRBJ2-1; perhaps TRBD2 as D (6 bases). The V gene lost 1 base and the J gene lost 4 bases, with 11 bases spanning the gap. There are 15 residues in the CDR3. Germline lookup yields CDR1 LGHDT and CDR2 YNNKEL (reference sequence).

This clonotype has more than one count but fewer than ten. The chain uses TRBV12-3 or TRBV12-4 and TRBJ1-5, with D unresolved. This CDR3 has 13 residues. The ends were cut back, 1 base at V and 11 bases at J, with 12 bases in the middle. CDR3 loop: CASSLDTSLAQHF. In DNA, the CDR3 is TGTGCCAGCAGTTTAGACACTTCCTTGGCCCAGCATTTT.

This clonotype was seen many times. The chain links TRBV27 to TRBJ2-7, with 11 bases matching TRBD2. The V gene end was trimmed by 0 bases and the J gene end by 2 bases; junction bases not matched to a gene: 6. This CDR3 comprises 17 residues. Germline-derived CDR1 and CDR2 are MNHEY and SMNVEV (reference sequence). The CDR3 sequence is CASSLSSGRAPTYEQYF. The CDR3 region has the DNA TGTGCCAGCAGTTTATCTAGCGGGAGGGCCCCGACCTACGAGCAGTACTTC.

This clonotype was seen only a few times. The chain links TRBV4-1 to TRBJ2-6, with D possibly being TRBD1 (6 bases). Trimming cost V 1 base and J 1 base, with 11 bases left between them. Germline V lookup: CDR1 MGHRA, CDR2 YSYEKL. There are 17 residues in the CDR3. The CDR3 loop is CASSQVWQGSGANVLTF. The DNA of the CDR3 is TGCGCCAGCAGCCAAGTGTGGCAGGGGTCTGGGGCCAACGTCCTGACTTTC.

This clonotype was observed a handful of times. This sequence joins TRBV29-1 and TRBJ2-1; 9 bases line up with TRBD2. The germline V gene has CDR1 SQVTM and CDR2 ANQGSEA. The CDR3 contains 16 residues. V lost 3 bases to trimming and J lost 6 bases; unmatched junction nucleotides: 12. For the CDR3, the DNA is TGCAGCGTTGAGTTGGCGGGACTAGCCTTCTCCAATGAGCAGTTCTTC. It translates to CSVELAGLAFSNEQFF.

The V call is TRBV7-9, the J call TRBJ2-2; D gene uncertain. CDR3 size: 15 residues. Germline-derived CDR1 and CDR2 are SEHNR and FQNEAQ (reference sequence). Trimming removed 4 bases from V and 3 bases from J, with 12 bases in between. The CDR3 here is CASSSNPTHTGELFF. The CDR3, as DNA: TGTGCCAGCAGCTCCAACCCTACACACACCGGGGAGCTGTTTTTT. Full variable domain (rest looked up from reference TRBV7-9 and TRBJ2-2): DTGVSQNPRHKITKRGQNVTFRCDPISEHNRLYWYRQTLGQGPEFLTYFQNEAQLEKSRLLSDRFSAERPKGSFSTLEIQRTEQGDSAMYLCASSSNPTHTGELFFGEGSRLTVL.

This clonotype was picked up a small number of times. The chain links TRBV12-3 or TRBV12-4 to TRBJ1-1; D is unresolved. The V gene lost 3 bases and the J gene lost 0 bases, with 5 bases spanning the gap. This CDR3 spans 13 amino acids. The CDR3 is CASSLKMNTEAFF. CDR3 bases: TGTGCCAGCAGTTTGAAAATGAACACTGAAGCTTTCTTT.

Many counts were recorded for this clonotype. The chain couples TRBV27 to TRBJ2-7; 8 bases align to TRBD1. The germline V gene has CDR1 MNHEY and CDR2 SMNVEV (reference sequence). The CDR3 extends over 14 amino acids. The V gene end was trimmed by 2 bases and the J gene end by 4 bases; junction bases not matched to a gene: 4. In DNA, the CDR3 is TGTGCCAGCAGTTTAGGGGACAGGCGGTACGAGCAGTACTTC. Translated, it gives CASSLGDRRYEQYF.

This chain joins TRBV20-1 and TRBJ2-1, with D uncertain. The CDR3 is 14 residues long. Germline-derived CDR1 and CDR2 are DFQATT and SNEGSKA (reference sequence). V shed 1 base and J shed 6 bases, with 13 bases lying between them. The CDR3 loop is CSARVDLHPNEQFF. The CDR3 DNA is TGCAGTGCTAGAGTGGACCTCCACCCCAATGAGCAGTTCTTC.

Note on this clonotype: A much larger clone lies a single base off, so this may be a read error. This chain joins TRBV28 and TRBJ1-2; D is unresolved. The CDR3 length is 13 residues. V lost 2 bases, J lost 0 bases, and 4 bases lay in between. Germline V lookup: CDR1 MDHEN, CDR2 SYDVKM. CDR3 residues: CASSLRTNYGYTF. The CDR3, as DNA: TGTGCCAGCAGTTTAAGGACTAACTATGGCTACACCTTC.

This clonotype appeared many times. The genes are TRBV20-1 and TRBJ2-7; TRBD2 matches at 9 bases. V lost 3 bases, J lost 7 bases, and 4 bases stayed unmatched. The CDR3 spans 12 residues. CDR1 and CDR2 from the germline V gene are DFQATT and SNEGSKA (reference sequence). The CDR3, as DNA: TGCAGTGCTAGCGCTAGCGGGGCTGAGCAGTACTTC. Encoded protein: CSASASGAEQYF.

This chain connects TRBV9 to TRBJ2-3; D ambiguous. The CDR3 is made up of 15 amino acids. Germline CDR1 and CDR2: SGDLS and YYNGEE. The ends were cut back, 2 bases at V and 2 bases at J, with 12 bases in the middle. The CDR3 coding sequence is TGTGCCAGCAGCGTGACGACGGTCCTCACAGATACGCAGTATTTT. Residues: CASSVTTVLTDTQYF.

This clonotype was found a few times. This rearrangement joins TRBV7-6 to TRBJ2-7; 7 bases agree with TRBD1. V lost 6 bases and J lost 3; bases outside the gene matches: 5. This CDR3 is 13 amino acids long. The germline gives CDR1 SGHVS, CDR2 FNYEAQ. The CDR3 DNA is TGTGCCAGCAGGCCTACAGGGGACTACGAGCAGTACTTC. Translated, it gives CASRPTGDYEQYF.

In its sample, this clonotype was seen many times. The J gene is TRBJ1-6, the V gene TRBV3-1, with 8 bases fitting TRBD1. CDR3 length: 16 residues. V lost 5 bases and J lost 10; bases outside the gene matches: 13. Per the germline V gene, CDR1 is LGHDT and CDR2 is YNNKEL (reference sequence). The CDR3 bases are TGTGCCAGCAGCTTGATGGCCAGGGGGCAACAATCACCCCTCCACTTT. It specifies CASSLMARGQQSPLHF.

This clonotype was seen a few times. The CDR3 protein is CASRTATGGLSYEQYF. CDR3 DNA sequence: TGTGCCAGCAGAACCGCGACAGGGGGCCTTTCCTACGAGCAGTACTTC. The chain carries TRBV28 and TRBJ2-7; 10 nucleotides align to TRBD1. The germline CDR1 and CDR2 sequences are MDHEN and SYDVKM. The CDR3 runs 16 residues. Germline trimming cut 6 bases from V and 1 base from J; bases unmatched to any gene: 9.